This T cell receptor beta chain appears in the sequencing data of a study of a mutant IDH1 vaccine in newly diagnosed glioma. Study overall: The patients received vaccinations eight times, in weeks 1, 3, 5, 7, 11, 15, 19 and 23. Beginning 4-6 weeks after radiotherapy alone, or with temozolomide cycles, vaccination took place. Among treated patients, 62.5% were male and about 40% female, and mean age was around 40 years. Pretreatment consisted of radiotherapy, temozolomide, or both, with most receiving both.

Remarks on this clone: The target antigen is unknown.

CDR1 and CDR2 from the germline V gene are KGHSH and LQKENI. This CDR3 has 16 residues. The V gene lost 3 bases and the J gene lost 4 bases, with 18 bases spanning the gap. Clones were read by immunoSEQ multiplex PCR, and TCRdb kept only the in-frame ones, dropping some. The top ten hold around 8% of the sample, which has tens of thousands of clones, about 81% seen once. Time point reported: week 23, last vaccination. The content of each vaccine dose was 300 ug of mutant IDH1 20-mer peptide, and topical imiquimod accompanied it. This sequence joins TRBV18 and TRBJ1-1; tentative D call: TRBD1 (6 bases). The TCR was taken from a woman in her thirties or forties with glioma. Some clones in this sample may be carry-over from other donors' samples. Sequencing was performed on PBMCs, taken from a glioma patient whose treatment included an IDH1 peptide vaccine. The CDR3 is CASSPIGGGQGTEAFF. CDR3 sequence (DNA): TGTGCCAGCTCACCGATAGGGGGGGGGCAGGGCACTGAAGCTTTCTTT.